This T cell receptor (beta chain) was obtained from a study of blood T cell repertoires in COVID-19. As for the study in general: The cDNA or gDNA used as material had been derived from T cells, B-cell-depleted T cells, or PBMCs.

Germline V gives CDR1 MRHNA, CDR2 SNTAGT. Deletions cut 5 bases from V and 4 bases from J, with 12 bases between. The CDR3 covers 15 residues. Libraries were prepared by immunoSEQ multiplex PCR; TCRdb keeps only in-frame clonotypes and omits some of them. This repertoire shows under 350,000 clones, 65% to 90% found once; its top ten account for 6% to 9%. The rearrangement links TRBV6-4 to TRBJ1-6; D gene unclear. The sample consisted of peripheral blood. The sequence came from a human donor in a cohort sampled during active COVID-19. The CDR3 here is CASSTFGGYNSPLHF. As DNA, the CDR3 is TGTGCCAGCAGTACGTTCGGCGGTTATAATTCACCCCTCCACTTT.